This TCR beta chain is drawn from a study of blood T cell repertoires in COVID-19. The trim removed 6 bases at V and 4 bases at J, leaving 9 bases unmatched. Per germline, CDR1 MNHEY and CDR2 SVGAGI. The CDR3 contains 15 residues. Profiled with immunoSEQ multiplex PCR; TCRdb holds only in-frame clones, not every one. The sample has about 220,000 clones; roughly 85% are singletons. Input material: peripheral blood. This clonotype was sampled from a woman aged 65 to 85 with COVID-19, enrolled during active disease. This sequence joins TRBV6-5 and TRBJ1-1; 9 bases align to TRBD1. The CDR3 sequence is CASRDPGTGFTEAFF. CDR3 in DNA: TGTGCCAGCAGAGACCCCGGGACAGGGTTCACTGAAGCTTTCTTT.